Below, 32 T cell receptor beta chains from the same sample are listed, as sequenced in a study of T cell responses to AZD1222 COVID-19 vaccine. The table came from immunoSEQ multiplex PCR; TCRdb's copy has only in-frame clones and leaves some out. The sample yields 75,000 to 100,000 clones, approximately 83% seen once. The sequenced sample was peripheral blood, obtained on day 0 of AZD1222 vaccination. These receptor sequences come from an adult in good health.

This chain links TRBV7-9 with TRBJ2-3, with 13 bases identical to TRBD2. Germline V lookup: CDR1 SEHNR, CDR2 FQNEAQ (reference sequence). The ends lost 4 bases at V and 8 bases at J; junction bases unmatched: 9. The CDR3 length is 16 residues. The DNA of the CDR3 is TGTGCCAGCAGCTCCGGACTAGCGGGAGTCACCAGTACGCAGTATTTT. Encoded protein: CASSSGLAGVTSTQYF.

Written as DNA, the CDR3 is TGTGCCAGCAGCGCCAAACTGGGACAGGTCTATGGCTACACCTTC. It yields the protein CASSAKLGQVYGYTF. The rearrangement joins TRBV7-2 to TRBJ1-2, with TRBD1 matching 8 bases. The CDR3 consists of 15 residues. With 5 bases clipped from V and 4 bases from J, the junction kept 9 bases outside the gene matches. Germline V lookup: CDR1 SGHTA, CDR2 FQGNSA.

V gene TRBV27 combines with J gene TRBJ1-5, with D uncertain. This CDR3 contains 13 residues. Germline values: CDR1 MNHEY, CDR2 SMNVEV (reference sequence). Trimming pared 4 bases from V and 1 base from J, leaving 5 bases between. The CDR3 region has the DNA TGTGCCAGCAGTTCTAAGAGCAATCAGCCCCAGCATTTT. This codes for CASSSKSNQPQHF.

The gene calls are TRBV18 and TRBJ1-6; 9 bases match TRBD1. The germline gives CDR1 KGHSH, CDR2 LQKENI. The CDR3 has 13 amino acids. Unmatched junction bases numbered 3, after V lost 5 bases and J lost 10 bases. Written as DNA, the CDR3 is TGTGCCAGCTCAAACGACAGGGGGTCACCCCTCCACTTT. Translating gives CASSNDRGSPLHF. The whole variable domain, filled in from reference TRBV18 and TRBJ1-6, reads NAGVMQNPRHLVRRRGQEARLRCSPMKGHSHVYWYRQLPEEGLKFMVYLQKENIIDESGMPKERFSAEFPKEGPSILRIQQVVRGDSAAYFCASSNDRGSPLHFGNGTRLTVT.

This clone was counted between two and nine times. J is TRBJ2-3 and V is TRBV30; 8 bases line up with TRBD2. Germline V gene data show CDR1 as GTSNPN and CDR2 as SVGIG (reference sequence). V shed 4 bases and J 3 bases; nucleotides not matched to a gene: 3. CDR3 length: 13 residues. This CDR3 reads CAWTGGRTDTQYF. The CDR3 region has the DNA TGTGCCTGGACGGGGGGGCGAACAGATACGCAGTATTTT. The full variable domain, with the rest looked up from reference TRBV30 and TRBJ2-3, is SQTIHQWPATLVQPVGSPLSLECTVEGTSNPNLYWYRQAAGRGLQLLFYSVGIGQISSEVPQNLSASRPQDRQFILSSKKLLLSDSGFYLCAWTGGRTDTQYFGPGTRLTVL.

V usage is TRBV14 and J usage is TRBJ1-4, with TRBD1 as a possible D gene (5 bases). Germline values: CDR1 SGHDN, CDR2 FVKESK. The CDR3 totals 15 residues. The ends were cut back, 0 bases at V and 6 bases at J, with 11 bases in the middle. The CDR3 DNA is TGTGCCAGCAGCCAAGAACGGACACCCGATGAAAAACTGTTTTTT. It is translated as CASSQERTPDEKLFF.

This chain uses TRBV6-5 with TRBJ2-5; 13 bases line up with TRBD2. The V gene's germline CDR1 is MNHEY and CDR2 SVGAGI. V was pared by 2 bases and J by 3 bases, with 3 bases of the junction left unmatched. The length of the CDR3 is 16 residues. CDR3 bases: TGTGCCAGCAGTTACCCACTAGCGGGGGGGGAAGAGACCCAGTACTTC. Its translation: CASSYPLAGGEETQYF.

J is TRBJ1-6 and V is TRBV6-1; 10 nucleotides align to TRBD1. This CDR3 contains 15 residues. Trimming took 3 bases from V and 9 from J; bases not matched to a gene: 5. Germline V gene data show CDR1 as MNHNS and CDR2 as SASEGT. This CDR3 reads CASSDPRDRGSPLHF. For the CDR3, the DNA is TGTGCCAGCAGTGACCCCCGGGACAGGGGTTCACCCCTCCACTTT.

Only one count was recorded for this clone. The gene calls are TRBV4-3 and TRBJ1-2; a weak D match, TRBD1 (6 bases). Germline V CDR1 and CDR2: LGHNA, YSLEER. V shed 0 bases and J shed 3 bases, with 11 bases lying between them. The CDR3 sequence is 15 residues long. The CDR3 DNA sequence: TGCGCCAGCAGCCAAGACCGGGGGGCGGACTATGGCTACACCTTC. It codes for CASSQDRGADYGYTF.

The chain links TRBV7-6 to TRBJ2-3, with TRBD2 matching over 8 bases. The trim removed 6 bases at V and 2 bases at J, leaving 7 bases unmatched. There are 15 residues in the CDR3. Germline-derived CDR1 and CDR2 are SGHVS and FNYEAQ. This CDR3 is CASSHKRGPTDTQYF. The DNA for the CDR3 is TGTGCCAGCAGTCACAAGCGGGGGCCCACAGATACGCAGTATTTT.

This clone was seen a single time. The chain is built from TRBV29-1 and TRBJ1-3; tentative D call: TRBD1 (6 bases). This CDR3 has 15 amino acids. Germline V gene data show CDR1 as SQVTM and CDR2 as ANQGSEA. Trimming took off 6 bases at V and 0 bases at J, with 15 bases between the two ends. The CDR3 region has the DNA TGCAGCGTCGCAATTACAGGGACCTCTGGAAACACCATATATTTT. Protein: CSVAITGTSGNTIYF. Variable domain in full (rest from reference TRBV29-1 and TRBJ1-3): SAVISQKPSRDICQRGTSLTIQCQVDSQVTMMFWYRQQPGQSLTLIATANQGSEATYESGFVIDKFPISRPNLTFSTLTVSNMSPEDSSIYLCSVAITGTSGNTIYFGEGSWLTVV.

The chain links TRBV3-1 (or the pseudogene TRBV3-2) to TRBJ1-2; TRBD1 might be the D (5 bases). This CDR3 has 14 residues. The V and J ends lost 3 bases and 4 bases respectively, with 12 bases between them. Germline V CDR1 and CDR2: LGHDT, YNNKEL (reference sequence). CDR3 residues: CASSHDSVGYGYTF. CDR3 bases: TGTGCCAGCAGCCATGACAGTGTAGGCTATGGCTACACCTTC.

The CDR3 reads CASSYLIETQYF. The CDR3 bases are TGTGCCAGCAGTTACCTGATAGAGACCCAGTACTTC. The chain recombines TRBV6-2 or TRBV6-3 with TRBJ2-5, with D unclear. The CDR3 runs to 12 residues. The V gene's germline CDR1 is MNHEY and CDR2 SVGEGT. V lost 2 bases and J lost 4, with 5 bases in between.

The chain uses TRBV10-2 and TRBJ1-5; 7 bases align to TRBD1. Losses at the gene ends were 8 bases for V and 5 bases for J; bases not matched to a gene: 3. The CDR3 is made up of 12 amino acids. Germline loops: CDR1 WSHSY, CDR2 SAAADI. The DNA for the CDR3 is TGCGCCAGCTCCGGGACAGATCAGCCCCAGCATTTT. This gives the protein CASSGTDQPQHF.

The chain joins TRBV5-1 to TRBJ2-1, with D possibly TRBD2 on 6 matching bases. CDR3 length: 16 residues. V was trimmed by 2 bases and J by 7 bases, leaving 19 bases between them. CDR1 and CDR2 from the germline V gene are SGHRS and YFSETQ. The CDR3 here is CASSLRDSLRSNEQFF. CDR3 nucleotide sequence: TGCGCCAGCAGCTTACGGGACTCCCTCCGTTCGAATGAGCAGTTCTTC.

The chain uses TRBV9 and TRBJ2-3; 8 nucleotides agree with TRBD2. CDR3 length: 15 residues. Germline CDR1 and CDR2: SGDLS and YYNGEE. V was clipped by 3 bases and J by 2 bases; unmatched bases: 5. The CDR3 DNA sequence: TGTGCCAGCAGCGCCCAGCGGGGGTTCACAGATACGCAGTATTTT. Its protein product is CASSAQRGFTDTQYF.

V is TRBV7-2 and J is TRBJ2-1; the D is unclear. V was trimmed by 5 bases and J by 0 bases, leaving 8 bases between them. The CDR3 consists of 14 residues. The germline gives CDR1 SGHTA, CDR2 FQGNSA. The CDR3 here is CASSGGSSYNEQFF. For the CDR3, the DNA is TGTGCCAGCAGCGGTGGAAGCTCCTACAATGAGCAGTTCTTC.

This clone has just a few counts. The chain is built from TRBV15 and TRBJ1-4; TRBD1 matches at 11 bases. The CDR3 is made up of 15 amino acids. Per the germline V gene, CDR1 is LNHNV and CDR2 is YYDKDF (reference sequence). With 3 bases clipped from V and 6 bases from J, the junction kept 3 bases outside the gene matches. As DNA, the CDR3 is TGTGCCACCAGCAGGGACAGGGGGCTGGATGAAAAACTGTTTTTT. As protein: CATSRDRGLDEKLFF.

The V gene is TRBV9, the J gene TRBJ2-2, with D possibly matching TRBD1 (6 bases). The CDR3 is made up of 14 amino acids. Trimming left V 0 bases short and J 4 bases short, with 7 bases between. Germline CDR1 SGDLS, CDR2 YYNGEE. The chain's CDR3 is CASSVVDSTGELFF. The CDR3 nucleotides read TGTGCCAGCAGCGTAGTGGACAGCACCGGGGAGCTGTTTTTT.

The genes are TRBV3-1 (or the pseudogene TRBV3-2) and TRBJ1-2; D is unresolved. Per germline, CDR1 LGHDT and CDR2 YNNKEL (reference sequence). CDR3 length: 12 residues. V shed 4 bases and J shed 4 bases, with 7 bases lying between them. Here the CDR3 reads CASSPDSYGYTF. DNA for the CDR3: TGTGCCAGCAGCCCAGACTCCTATGGCTACACCTTC.

This clone appeared once. V is TRBV7-9 and J is TRBJ2-3; a possible D gene is TRBD1 (6 bases). The V gene lost 5 bases and the J gene lost 2 bases, with 17 bases spanning the gap. CDR1 is SEHNR and CDR2 is FQNEAQ in the germline V gene (reference sequence). The CDR3 length is 16 residues. The CDR3 DNA is TGTGCCAGCAGCAGGGGACAAAGCCCCACCACAGATACGCAGTATTTT. Translated, it gives CASSRGQSPTTDTQYF.

The V call is TRBV9, the J call TRBJ2-2, with TRBD1 matching over 7 bases. This CDR3 comprises 16 residues. CDR1 is SGDLS and CDR2 is YYNGEE in the germline V gene. Unmatched junction bases numbered 3, after V lost 1 base and J lost 0 bases. The CDR3: CASSVRTGSNTGELFF. The CDR3 DNA reads TGTGCCAGCAGCGTAAGGACAGGTTCGAACACCGGGGAGCTGTTTTTT.

The chain joins TRBV18 to TRBJ1-5; the match to TRBD1 covers 10 bases. J gave up 0 bases and V 0 bases, and 2 bases lay outside the gene matches. Looked up from germline, CDR1 is KGHSH and CDR2 is LQKENI. This CDR3 is built from 17 residues. Here the CDR3 DNA reads TGTGCCAGCTCACCACCGGGACAGGGGTTTAGCAATCAGCCCCAGCATTTT. The encoded protein is CASSPPGQGFSNQPQHF.

The chain has TRBV21-1 and TRBJ2-7; TRBD1, the D gene given by the table, was not confirmed from the DNA. TRBV21-1 is marked as a pseudogene. This CDR3 is built from 17 residues. The CDR3 DNA reads as TGTGCCAGCAGCACGGACAGGTCACCGCTCGGCTCCTACGAGCAGTACTTC. Translating it yields CASSTDRSPLGSYEQYF.

The J gene is TRBJ1-3, the V gene TRBV20-1; D gene unclear. The CDR3 totals 13 residues. V was shortened by 3 bases and J by 4 bases, with 10 bases between the two germline ends. The germline gives CDR1 DFQATT, CDR2 SNEGSKA (reference sequence). The CDR3 bases are TGCAGTGCTAGTATCTCAACGGGAAACACCATATATTTT. Protein: CSASISTGNTIYF.

This clone was observed a few times. This rearrangement joins TRBV11-3 to TRBJ1-6, with D uncertain. V was shortened by 1 base and J by 7 bases, with 20 bases between the two germline ends. This CDR3 has 18 residues. Germline V gene lookup returns CDR1 SGHNT and CDR2 YENEEA. CDR3 sequence (DNA): TGTGCCAGCAGCTTAGTTTCCATTTGTAAGGGTGGGAATTCACCCCTCCACTTT. It translates to CASSLVSICKGGNSPLHF. Based on the CDR3 plus reference TRBV11-3 and TRBJ1-6, the full variable domain is EAGVVQSPRYKIIEKKQPVAFWCNPISGHNTLYWYLQNLGQGPELLIRYENEEAVDDSQLPKDRFSAERLKGVDSTLKIQPAELGDSAVYLCASSLVSICKGGNSPLHFGNGTRLTVT.

V is TRBV2 and J is TRBJ2-2; D gene unclear. The length of the CDR3 is 15 residues. The ends were cut back, 9 bases at V and 0 bases at J, with 14 bases in the middle. Germline CDR1 reads SNHLY; CDR2 reads FYNNEI. The CDR3 DNA sequence: TGTGCCAGACGGACCGCGACAACGAACACCGGGGAGCTGTTTTTT. Amino acid sequence: CARRTATTNTGELFF.

The chain has TRBV12-5 and TRBJ2-1; 13 nucleotides agree with TRBD2. Per the germline V gene, CDR1 is LGHNT and CDR2 is FRNRAP. This CDR3 region has 18 residues. The trim removed 0 bases at V and 8 bases at J, leaving 10 bases unmatched. In DNA form, the CDR3 reads TGTGCTAGTGGTTTGGTTCGTGGGGTACTAGCGGGAGGGCATGAGCAGTTCTTC. Protein product: CASGLVRGVLAGGHEQFF.

V and J are TRBV2 and TRBJ2-7; D call uncertain. CDR1 is SNHLY, CDR2 FYNNEI, per germline. The CDR3 has 13 amino acids. V was trimmed by 7 bases and J by 5 bases, leaving 15 bases between them. CDR3 loop: CASNPDRSNEQYF. The CDR3 DNA reads TGTGCCAGCAACCCGGACCGTTCGAACGAGCAGTACTTC.

This chain uses TRBV5-1 with TRBJ1-1; 7 bases fit TRBD1. V was pared by 6 bases and J by 1 base, with 6 bases of the junction left unmatched. The CDR3 has 14 residues. Germline assignment: CDR1 SGHRS and CDR2 YFSETQ. This CDR3 is CASTQTGENTEAFF. The DNA of the CDR3 is TGCGCCAGCACCCAAACAGGGGAGAACACTGAAGCTTTCTTT.

This clone was recorded only once. The chain links TRBV18 to TRBJ1-1; D gene unclear. There are 16 residues in the CDR3. The germline V gene has CDR1 KGHSH and CDR2 LQKENI. Trimming left V 5 bases short and J 0 bases short, with 16 bases between. CDR3: CASSSYVQNMNTEAFF. DNA of the CDR3: TGTGCCAGCTCATCGTATGTCCAGAACATGAACACTGAAGCTTTCTTT.

CDR3 region: CASRREGPDTQYF. The CDR3 bases are TGTGCCAGCAGGAGGGAAGGCCCAGATACGCAGTATTTT. This chain uses TRBV7-9 with TRBJ2-3; D is perhaps TRBD2 (5 bases). Germline V CDR1 and CDR2: SEHNR, FQNEAQ (reference sequence). V was pared by 6 bases and J by 4 bases, with 11 bases between. The CDR3 has 13 amino acids.